Presented here are 5 T cell receptor beta chains from one specimen sequenced in a study of T cell clonality in common variable immunodeficiency. Study outcomes and limitations: Reportedly, TCR beta sequences from common variable immunodeficiency showed fewer deletions and N-nucleotide insertions.

Profiling relied on immunoSEQ multiplex PCR, and the TCRdb table lists in-frame clones only, not all of them. Recorded here are some 25,000 clones, none singletons. Antigen specificity for these receptors is unknown. Input material: peripheral blood mononuclear cells. These receptor sequences come from a human donor with common variable immunodeficiency.

This clone was observed a handful of times. The DNA ends 3 residues before the CDR3 does, and the rest of the CDR3 is filled in from the germline J gene. This rearrangement joins TRBV7-9 to TRBJ1-6, with a tentative D call TRBD1 (5 bases). The CDR3 is 14 amino acids. Germline CDR1 and CDR2: SEHNR and FQNEAQ (reference sequence). The V and J ends lost 3 bases and 5 bases respectively, with 8 bases between them. The DNA read from the CDR3 is TGTGCCAGCAGCTTGGGGCAGAATAATTCACCC. Its translation: CASSLGQNNSP. The complete CDR3 sequence is CASSLGQNNSPLHF.

Ten or more counts support this clone. The read terminates 3 residues ahead of where the CDR3 ends, so the germline J gene completes it. The chain employs TRBV29-1 and TRBJ1-2, with D tentatively TRBD1 (5 bases). The CDR3 consists of 15 residues. From germline, CDR1 is SQVTM and CDR2 ANQGSEA. V was pared by 3 bases and J by 6 bases, with 20 bases between. CDR3 sequence reads: CSVDGEVAGRNGYTF. Partial CDR3 DNA: TGCAGCGTTGATGGGGAGGTGGCAGGGAGGAATGGC.

This clone was detected only a few times. Sequencing ends 3 residues short of the CDR3 end; the germline J gene provides the rest. The gene calls are TRBV2 and TRBJ2-7, with a tentative D call TRBD1 (6 bases). Germline values: CDR1 SNHLY, CDR2 FYNNEI. The V end lost 5 bases, the J end lost 1 base, and 12 bases lay between the germline ends. There are 14 residues in the CDR3. CDR3 residues: CASSSQGISYEQYF. The part of the CDR3 DNA that was read is TGTGCCAGCAGTTCTCAGGGGATTTCCTACGAG.

This clone occurred many times. The CDR3 end falls 3 residues outside the read, so it is completed with the germline J gene. J is TRBJ1-2 and V is TRBV5-1; tentative D call: TRBD1 (5 bases). Trimming removed 4 bases at V and 4 bases at J, with 14 bases between. The CDR3 has 14 residues. CDR1 is SGHRS and CDR2 is YFSETQ in the germline V gene. The part of the CDR3 DNA that was read is TGCGCCAGCAGCATGGGGCAGGGCCTCTATGGC. Protein: CASSMGQGLYG. In full, the CDR3 is CASSMGQGLYGYTF.

For this clone: The CDR3 end is not reached by the read, which stops 3 residues before it; the germline J gene fills it in. This chain connects TRBV2 to TRBJ2-7, with 10 bases matching TRBD2. Germline V gene sequence: CDR1 SNHLY, CDR2 FYNNEI. CDR3 length: 17 amino acids. J was trimmed by 0 bases and V by 7 bases; bases with no gene match: 12. CDR3 sequence: CASTGLAGVGGSYEQYF. CDR3 DNA, as far as it was read: TGTGCCAGCACGGGCCTAGCGGGAGTCGGCGGCTCCTACGAG.